The 25 T cell receptor beta chains below come from one sample, sequenced in a study of CD8+CD57+ T cells in acquired aplastic anemia. The use of genomic DNA as template underpinned the TCR beta VDJ and CDR3 profiling. MiXCR was run by TCRdb on the reads, yielding one entry per CDR3 protein. This sample yields about 130,000 distinct CDR3 sequences, of which roughly 50% are seen a single time; around 2.5% belongs to the top ten. The source material was sorted CD4+, CD8+, or CD8+CD57+ T cells (not recorded which) from PBMCs. These receptors were collected from a human donor in good health, serving as a control.

This sequence joins TRBV9 and TRBJ2-3, with 13 bases identical to TRBD2. The germline V gene has CDR1 SGDLS and CDR2 YYNGEE. V was pared by 2 bases and J by 5 bases, with 8 bases of the junction left unmatched. This CDR3 has 17 amino acids. The CDR3 loop reads CASSVVTSGGAEDTQYF. CDR3 DNA sequence: TGTGCCAGCAGCGTTGTAACTAGCGGGGGGGCCGAAGATACGCAGTATTTT.

In this sample, this clonotype turned up once. Given a much more abundant clone one base away, this may be a read error. Here the CDR3 DNA reads TGTACCAGCGACACAGGGCTGCTGGGTGAAGCTTTCTTT. Its translation is CTSDTGLLGEAFF. The genes are TRBV2 and TRBJ1-1; tentatively, D is TRBD1 (6 bases). CDR1 and CDR2 (germline): SNHLY, FYNNEI. The CDR3 has 13 amino acids.

In its sample, this clonotype was seen many times. The rearrangement links TRBV20-1 to TRBJ2-3; no definite D call. CDR3 length: 11 amino acids. Trimming took off 3 bases at V and 4 bases at J, with 5 bases between the two ends. Looked up from germline, CDR1 is DFQATT and CDR2 is SNEGSKA (reference sequence). DNA of the CDR3: TGCAGTGCTAGCCGCTCAGATACGCAGTATTTT. It yields the protein CSASRSDTQYF.

This chain connects TRBV29-1 to TRBJ2-3; 7 bases line up with TRBD2. The CDR3 loop spans 14 amino acids. V lost 4 bases, J lost 4 bases, and 8 bases stayed unmatched. Germline CDR1 and CDR2: SQVTM and ANQGSEA. This chain's CDR3 is CSVAEGGSPDTQYF. Written as DNA, the CDR3 is TGCAGCGTTGCTGAGGGAGGGAGCCCAGATACGCAGTATTTT.

To note about this clonotype: In this CDR3 the conserved last residue, phenylalanine or tryptophan, is missing, so a read error is likely. The DNA is omitted, as the CDR3 cannot be located on it reliably, and the CDR3 follows TCRdb's listing. This chain links TRBV12-5 with TRBJ2-7; the D segment call TRBD2 is taken from the table without a DNA check. Germline CDR1 LGHNT, CDR2 FRNRAP. The CDR3 length equals 10 residues, ends included. The CDR3 is CASGLVRVAG.

The genes are TRBV7-2 and TRBJ1-6; D may be TRBD1 (5 bases). The CDR3 covers 14 residues. The V gene's germline CDR1 is SGHTA and CDR2 FQGNSA. The ends were cut back, 5 bases at V and 12 bases at J, with 17 bases in the middle. The CDR3 DNA is TGTGCCAGCAGCAACACGGGAACGGGGGGACCCCTCCACTTT. Translated: CASSNTGTGGPLHF.

As to this clonotype: Given a much more abundant clone one base away, this may be a read error. The chain joins TRBV6-2 or TRBV6-3 to TRBJ1-1; the match to TRBD1 covers 7 bases. This CDR3 has 15 residues. Germline lookup yields CDR1 MNHEY and CDR2 SVGEGT. CDR3 sequence reads: CASRDLETGNTEASF. The DNA of the CDR3 is TGTGCCAGCAGGGATCTAGAGACAGGGAACACTGAAGCTTCCTTT.

This clonotype is deemed medium-sized (0.01 to 0.1%). The CDR3 reads CASSIREGGSPLHF. The DNA for the CDR3 is TGTGCCAGCAGCATAAGGGAGGGTGGTTCACCCCTCCACTTT. J is TRBJ1-6 and V is TRBV7-8; the D is unclear. Per germline, CDR1 SGHVS and CDR2 FQNEAQ. The CDR3 loop spans 14 amino acids. V dropped 5 bases and J dropped 9 bases, with 14 bases sitting between them.

This clonotype was found many times. The rearrangement joins TRBV4-3 to TRBJ1-2; 8 bases map to TRBD1. The CDR3 has 15 amino acids. CDR1 is LGHNA, CDR2 YSLEER, per germline. V dropped 1 base and J dropped 5; count of bases not matched to a gene: 6. Written as DNA, the CDR3 is TGCGCCAGCAGCCAAGGGACAGGGACTGGTTATGGCTACACCTTC. It codes for CASSQGTGTGYGYTF.

The chain uses TRBV19 and TRBJ1-2; D remains ambiguous. Germline CDR1 LNHDA, CDR2 SQIVND (reference sequence). Trimming pared 3 bases from V and 6 bases from J, leaving 8 bases between. This CDR3 region has 12 residues. This chain's CDR3 is CASSIQSNGYTF. CDR3 nucleotide sequence: TGTGCCAGTAGTATTCAGAGCAATGGCTACACCTTC.

The rearrangement uses TRBV11-2 and TRBJ2-1; D gene ambiguous. CDR3 length equals 15 residues. Germline-derived CDR1 and CDR2 are SGHAT and FQNNGV. V shed 1 base and J shed 1 base, with 8 bases lying between them. The CDR3 nucleotides are TGTGCCAGCAGCTTAGGACAACCGTCCTACAATGAGCAGTTCTTC. This translates into CASSLGQPSYNEQFF.

This clonotype occurred a few times. The CDR3 is CSSSRETNYYEQYF. For the CDR3, the DNA is TGCAGCAGTAGCAGGGAAACGAACTACTACGAGCAGTACTTC. The genes are TRBV29-1 and TRBJ2-7; weak D call: TRBD1 (5 bases). Germline assignment: CDR1 SQVTM and CDR2 ANQGSEA. Trimming stripped 8 bases from V and 3 bases from J, with 20 bases between. This CDR3 has 14 amino acids.

J is TRBJ2-1 and V is TRBV15; D is possibly TRBD2 (5 bases). V lost 0 bases, J lost 15 bases, and 18 bases lay in between. There are 14 residues in the CDR3. Per the germline V gene, CDR1 is LNHNV and CDR2 is YYDKDF (reference sequence). The CDR3 protein is CATSRDVVDSYGFF. As DNA, the CDR3 is TGTGCCACCAGCAGAGATGTAGTGGACTCCTACGGGTTCTTC.

This clonotype occurred a few times. The chain couples TRBV3-1 to TRBJ2-2; D is possibly TRBD2 (6 bases). Germline V gene data show CDR1 as LGHDT and CDR2 as YNNKEL (reference sequence). With 4 bases removed from V and 1 base from J, the gap between germline ends came to 10 bases. This CDR3 has 15 amino acids. The chain's CDR3 is CASSRDSGNTGELFF. The CDR3 DNA reads as TGTGCCAGCAGCCGGGACTCTGGGAACACCGGGGAGCTGTTTTTT.

This clonotype has at least ten counts. V and J are TRBV6-1 and TRBJ2-1, with 9 bases matching TRBD2. CDR1 and CDR2 (germline): MNHNS, SASEGT. The CDR3 sequence is 17 residues long. V was clipped by 3 bases and J by 7 bases; unmatched bases: 13. The chain's CDR3 is CASSDPGRGGRGNEQFF. The CDR3 nucleotides read TGTGCCAGCAGTGACCCTGGGCGGGGGGGCCGTGGTAATGAGCAGTTCTTC.

The V gene is TRBV2, the J gene TRBJ1-1; perhaps TRBD1 as D (5 bases). Between the trimmed V and J ends, which lost 1 base and 0 bases, there was a span of 9 bases. Germline lookup yields CDR1 SNHLY and CDR2 FYNNEI. The CDR3 has 15 residues. CDR3 nucleotides: TGTGCCAGCAGTGAAGGGGGCACCATGAACACTGAAGCTTTCTTT. Its translation is CASSEGGTMNTEAFF.

This clonotype occurred many times. V usage is TRBV7-8 and J usage is TRBJ2-7, with D perhaps TRBD1 or TRBD2 (5 bases each). The CDR3 length is 12 residues. Looked up from germline, CDR1 is SGHVS and CDR2 is FQNEAQ. V dropped 1 base and J dropped 7 bases, with 8 bases sitting between them. This CDR3 is CASSLGEGEQYF. DNA for the CDR3: TGTGCCAGCAGCTTAGGAGAGGGGGAGCAGTACTTC.

V gene TRBV29-1 combines with J gene TRBJ2-3, with 12 bases identical to TRBD1. The CDR3 totals 15 residues. Germline V CDR1 and CDR2: SQVTM, ANQGSEA. The trim removed 6 bases at V and 2 bases at J, leaving 6 bases unmatched. The chain's CDR3 is CSVEGTGGITDTQYF. The CDR3 DNA reads TGCAGCGTGGAGGGGACAGGGGGCATCACAGATACGCAGTATTTT.

In its sample, this clonotype was seen a few times. V and J are TRBV10-3 and TRBJ2-7, with TRBD1 matching 9 bases. There are 14 residues in the CDR3. The germline V gene has CDR1 ENHRY and CDR2 SYGVKD. V lost 8 bases, J lost 1 base, and 6 bases stayed unmatched. The CDR3 DNA reads as TGTGCCATCGGGGGGGGGACAGGGTCCTACGAGCAGTACTTC. Residues: CAIGGGTGSYEQYF.

The rearrangement uses TRBV10-3 and TRBJ2-7; D assignment may be TRBD1 or TRBD2 (5 bases each). Germline V gene lookup returns CDR1 ENHRY and CDR2 SYGVKD. The V and J ends lost 6 bases and 5 bases respectively, with 11 bases between them. This CDR3 has 12 amino acids. The CDR3 bases are TGTGCCATCAGACAGAGGGGCGACGAGCAGTACTTC. Residues: CAIRQRGDEQYF.

For this clonotype: A much larger clone sits a single nucleotide away, making a read error possible. The rearrangement uses TRBV12-3 or TRBV12-4 and TRBJ2-6; the match to TRBD1 covers 7 bases. This CDR3 region has 16 residues. For the CDR3, the DNA is TGTGCCAGCAGGGCAAACAGGGGCTCTGGGGCCAACGTCCTGGCTTTC. This encodes CASRANRGSGANVLAF.

V is TRBV20-1 and J is TRBJ2-7; D possibly uses TRBD1 or TRBD2 (5 bases each). The CDR3 runs to 14 residues. The V and J ends lost 1 base and 2 bases respectively, with 12 bases between them. Germline V gene data show CDR1 as DFQATT and CDR2 as SNEGSKA (reference sequence). The CDR3 region has the DNA TGCAGTGCTAGAGCCCCGGGACCTCCCTACGAGCAGTACTTC. This gives the protein CSARAPGPPYEQYF.

The V gene is TRBV10-3, the J gene TRBJ2-3; 11 bases match TRBD2. Trimming took 11 bases from V and 2 from J; bases not matched to a gene: 15. Per germline, CDR1 ENHRY and CDR2 SYGVKD. CDR3 length: 17 residues. The CDR3 DNA reads TGTGCCTCAACCGGTGGGCTAGCGGGGGGAATCACAGATACGCAGTATTTT. It specifies CASTGGLAGGITDTQYF.

There are many counts of this clonotype. This chain uses TRBV6-1 with TRBJ1-3, with D possibly matching TRBD1 (5 bases). Germline V lookup: CDR1 MNHNS, CDR2 SASEGT. This CDR3 contains 14 residues. V was pared by 4 bases and J by 3 bases, with 10 bases between. The CDR3 DNA follows: TGTGCCAGCAGTGGAGGGGCTCTTGGAAACACCATATATTTT. Amino acid sequence: CASSGGALGNTIYF.

This clonotype occurred a few times. The chain uses TRBV7-2 and TRBJ2-1, with TRBD2 identical over 11 bases. The CDR3 length is 17 residues. Germline V lookup: CDR1 SGHTA, CDR2 FQGNSA. V trimming: 6 bases; J trimming: 1 base; junction bases outside the gene matches: 8. CDR3 nucleotides: TGTGCCAGCAGGTCTGGGGCTAGCGGGGGGTCCTACAATGAGCAGTTCTTC. It specifies CASRSGASGGSYNEQFF.